Following are 28 T cell receptor beta chains from one sample sequenced in a study of metastatic and nonmetastatic thyroid tumors. TCRdb re-analyzed the PCR reads using MiXCR. The table lists approximately 30,000 clones, 7.4% of them singletons. Nobody among the patients had been given any treatment before thyroid surgery. Sequencing used blood. The source is a female donor with papillary thyroid cancer or a benign thyroid nodule (not recorded which). Some clones in this sample may be carry-over from other donors' samples.

The table lists this clone with many counts. This chain uses TRBV12-3 or TRBV12-4 with TRBJ1-4; no definite D call. V lost 8 bases, J lost 8 bases, and 12 bases lay in between. The CDR3 spans 12 residues. CDR3 loop: CASGREGEKLFF. The CDR3 DNA is TGTGCCAGCGGTAGGGAAGGGGAAAAACTGTTTTTT.

The table lists this clone with many counts. The chain recombines TRBV24-1 with TRBJ2-1; tentatively, D is TRBD1 or TRBD2 (5 bases each). The CDR3 runs 14 residues. Germline V gene data show CDR1 as KGHDR and CDR2 as SFDVKD. V shed 2 bases and J shed 3 bases, with 7 bases lying between them. For the CDR3, the DNA is TGTGCCACCAGTGATTGGGACCTCTACAATGAGCAGTTCTTC. Protein: CATSDWDLYNEQFF.

This clone was seen ten or more times. The chain uses TRBV7-8 and TRBJ2-7; maybe TRBD1 (5 bases). Trimming cost V 5 bases and J 1 base, with 15 bases left between them. This CDR3 region has 15 residues. Germline V lookup: CDR1 SGHVS, CDR2 FQNEAQ. The CDR3 bases are TGTGCCAGCAGCGATAGGGGTCTAAGATCCTACGAGCAGTACTTC. It encodes CASSDRGLRSYEQYF.

There are many counts of this clone. The chain recombines TRBV3-1 with TRBJ1-3; D uncertain. The CDR3 consists of 15 residues. Trimming stripped 1 base from V and 4 bases from J, with 11 bases between. Germline V gives CDR1 LGHDT, CDR2 YNNKEL (reference sequence). CDR3 nucleotide sequence: TGTGCCAGCAGCCAAGTACGGGCTACCGGAAACACCATATATTTT. This translates into CASSQVRATGNTIYF.

This clone was picked up many times. This rearrangement joins TRBV5-6 to TRBJ1-2; D is possibly TRBD1 (5 bases). Trimming removed 7 bases from V and 3 bases from J, with 10 bases in between. The CDR3 contains 12 residues. Germline V lookup: CDR1 SGHDT, CDR2 YYEEEE. The CDR3 DNA reads TGTGCCAGCGGCCAGGGTGACTATGGCTACACCTTC. Residues: CASGQGDYGYTF.

This clone was seen many times. This rearrangement joins TRBV11-2 to TRBJ2-3, with D maybe TRBD1 (6 bases). Germline V CDR1 and CDR2: SGHAT, FQNNGV. V gave up 1 base and J gave up 0 bases, with 11 bases separating them. This CDR3 comprises 16 residues. The CDR3 here is CASSLVPTGSTDTQYF. CDR3 nucleotides: TGTGCCAGCAGCTTAGTTCCAACAGGGAGCACAGATACGCAGTATTTT.

This clone was found many times. J is TRBJ1-4 and V is TRBV2; unclear D gene. The CDR3 runs 14 residues. V was pared by 7 bases and J by 5 bases, with 14 bases between. Germline V gene sequence: CDR1 SNHLY, CDR2 FYNNEI. CDR3 protein: CASTRGVGNEKLFF. CDR3 DNA sequence: TGTGCCAGCACGCGCGGGGTGGGGAATGAAAAACTGTTTTTT.

This clone is large within its sample. This sequence joins TRBV28 and TRBJ2-3; no firm D call. V lost 2 bases to trimming and J lost 1 base, with 22 bases between them. Germline V gives CDR1 MDHEN, CDR2 SYDVKM. The CDR3 loop spans 19 amino acids. As DNA, the CDR3 is TGTGCCAGCAGTTTACCGCCAGTTGGGGATGAAGGTGGCACAGATACGCAGTATTTT. It is translated as CASSLPPVGDEGGTDTQYF.

This clone appeared many times. The chain couples TRBV3-1 to TRBJ1-2, with 7 bases fitting TRBD1. The CDR3 runs 17 residues. CDR1 and CDR2 (germline): LGHDT, YNNKEL (reference sequence). The J segment lost 0 bases and the V segment lost 1 base, leaving 8 bases of the junction unmatched. Here the CDR3 DNA reads TGTGCCAGCAGCCAAGCCCTAGGGGGACAGTCTAACTATGGCTACACCTTC. Amino acids: CASSQALGGQSNYGYTF.

This clone has at least ten counts. The rearrangement joins TRBV3-1 to TRBJ2-6; D is ambiguous. Germline V gives CDR1 LGHDT, CDR2 YNNKEL (reference sequence). This CDR3 has 17 amino acids. Trimming left V 2 bases short and J 1 base short, with 12 bases between. The CDR3 loop reads CASSQFHTGSGANVLTF. The CDR3 DNA follows: TGTGCCAGCAGCCAATTTCACACGGGTTCTGGGGCCAACGTCCTGACTTTC. The full variable domain, its missing parts supplied by reference TRBV3-1 and TRBJ2-6, is DTAVSQTPKYLVTQMGNDKSIKCEQNLGHDTMYWYKQDSKKFLKIMFSYNNKELIINETVPNRFSPKSPDKAHLNLHINSLELGDSAVYFCASSQFHTGSGANVLTFGAGSRLTVL.

This clone was detected many times. The rearrangement links TRBV6-1 to TRBJ2-1, with D tentatively TRBD1 or TRBD2 (5 bases each). The germline V and J ends were trimmed by 6 bases and 9 bases, with 18 bases remaining between them. CDR3 length equals 14 residues. From germline, CDR1 is MNHNS and CDR2 SASEGT. The DNA of the CDR3 is TGTGCCAGCAGCCGCGACCACCTGAGGGGTGAGCAGTTCTTC. It codes for CASSRDHLRGEQFF.

In this sample, this clone turned up many times. Given a much more abundant clone one base away, this may be a read error. Distinct nucleotide sequences in the sample also encode this CDR3. The rearrangement joins TRBV6-5 to TRBJ1-2; unclear D gene. The germline V gene encodes CDR1 MNHEY and CDR2 SVGAGI. The CDR3 spans 13 residues. Trimming cost V 2 bases and J 5 bases, with 9 bases left between them. CDR3 DNA: TGTGCCAGCAGTTACACAGATAGGTATGGCTACACCTTC. Translated: CASSYTDRYGYTF.

This clone was recorded at least ten times. The chain uses TRBV20-1 and TRBJ2-7, with 7 positions matching TRBD1. This CDR3 has 14 residues. Germline assignment: CDR1 DFQATT and CDR2 SNEGSKA (reference sequence). CDR3: CSPGRQGASYEQYF. The CDR3 coding sequence is TGCAGCCCAGGAAGACAGGGCGCTTCGTACGAGCAGTACTTC.

This clone has ten or more counts. The chain employs TRBV29-1 and TRBJ2-3; 14 bases fit TRBD2. The CDR3 runs 16 residues. Per germline, CDR1 SQVTM and CDR2 ANQGSEA. J lost 6 bases, V lost 4 bases, and 9 bases had no gene match. The CDR3 loop is CSVGGTSGGRWDTQYF. As DNA, the CDR3 is TGCAGCGTTGGTGGGACTAGCGGGGGAAGGTGGGATACGCAGTATTTT.

This clone has at least ten counts. The V gene is TRBV4-1, the J gene TRBJ2-1, with TRBD2 matching over 13 bases. The junction had 11 bases not matched to a gene; V was cut back by 6 bases and J by 0 bases. CDR3 size: 19 residues. Germline-derived CDR1 and CDR2 are MGHRA and YSYEKL. This chain's CDR3 is CASRRPVTSGGSSYNEQFF. The CDR3, as DNA: TGCGCCAGCAGACGTCCGGTGACTAGCGGGGGGAGCTCCTACAATGAGCAGTTCTTC.

This clone was counted many times. The chain uses TRBV7-3 and TRBJ2-1; D perhaps matches TRBD2 (5 bases). Trimming cost V 5 bases and J 5 bases, with 22 bases left between them. The CDR3 runs to 17 residues. Germline CDR1 reads SGHTA; CDR2 reads FQGTGA. CDR3 DNA sequence: TGTGCCAGCAGCCGCTCCAAGGACTCCCGTGTCAACAATGAGCAGTTCTTC. This gives the protein CASSRSKDSRVNNEQFF. The complete variable domain, with remaining parts taken from reference TRBV7-3 and TRBJ2-1, reads GAGVSQTPSNKVTEKGKYVELRCDPISGHTALYWYRQSLGQGPEFLIYFQGTGAADDSGLPNDRFFAVRPEGSVSTLKIQRTERGDSAVYLCASSRSKDSRVNNEQFFGPGTRLTVL.

This clone has a count of ten or more. The rearrangement joins TRBV6-1 to TRBJ2-7; D possibly corresponds to TRBD2 (6 bases). The CDR3 runs to 12 residues. Trimming took off 10 bases at V and 7 bases at J, with 17 bases between the two ends. In germline, CDR1 is MNHNS, CDR2 SASEGT. Here the CDR3 reads CATWTGRGEQYF. The CDR3 nucleotides are TGTGCCACGTGGACGGGTCGGGGGGAGCAGTACTTC.

The chain carries TRBV28 and TRBJ1-3; D gene uncertain. The germline CDR1 and CDR2 sequences are MDHEN and SYDVKM. Trimming took off 6 bases at V and 2 bases at J, with 17 bases between the two ends. The CDR3 length is 16 residues. As DNA, the CDR3 is TGTGCCAGCAGCTTTCATTGTACGGCGGCTGGAAACACCATATATTTT. Protein product: CASSFHCTAAGNTIYF.

This clone was seen repeatedly, ten times or more. V and J are TRBV12-3 or TRBV12-4 and TRBJ2-5; D is ambiguous. V was pared by 5 bases and J by 7 bases, with 11 bases between. The CDR3 covers 12 residues. The DNA for the CDR3 is TGTGCCAGCAGTCGGGCCGTGGGGACCCAGTACTTC. This encodes CASSRAVGTQYF.

This clone was detected ten times or more. V usage is TRBV24-1 and J usage is TRBJ2-2; no clear D. The CDR3 has 14 amino acids. The germline CDR1 and CDR2 sequences are KGHDR and SFDVKD. The V end was cut by 1 base, the J end by 0 bases, with 2 bases between. For the CDR3, the DNA is TGTGCCACCAGTGATTTCCCGAACACCGGGGAGCTGTTTTTT. Its protein is CATSDFPNTGELFF.

This clone was found a few times. This may arise from a read error, as a much more abundant clone is one base away. This chain links TRBV7-2 with TRBJ2-1; D gene unclear. Per the germline V gene, CDR1 is SGHTA and CDR2 is FQGNSA. The CDR3 length is 14 residues. CDR3 bases: TGTGCCTGCAGCCGAAGGAGCTCCTACAATGAGCAGTTCTTC. Its protein product is CACSRRSSYNEQFF.

With regard to this clone: With a much larger clone just one base away, this may be a read error. The rearrangement joins TRBV20-1 to TRBJ2-5; 10 bases map to TRBD2. This CDR3 is 13 amino acids long. The germline V gene encodes CDR1 DFQATT and CDR2 SNEGSKA (reference sequence). J was trimmed by 3 bases and V by 6 bases; bases with no gene match: 4. In DNA form, the CDR3 reads TGCAGTGCCGCGGGACTAGCGAAAGAGACCCAGTACTTC. Translation: CSAAGLAKETQYF.

Remarks on this clone: Possible read error: a much larger clone is one base away. This chain joins TRBV20-1 and TRBJ2-1, with D hard to call. This CDR3 spans 15 amino acids. Trimming stripped 0 bases from V and 7 bases from J, with 16 bases between. Germline loops: CDR1 DFQATT, CDR2 SNEGSKA (reference sequence). The chain's CDR3 is CSARDFAILRNEQFF. Here the CDR3 DNA reads TGCAGTGCTAGAGATTTCGCGATTCTTAGGAATGAGCAGTTCTTC.

This clone was seen a few times. At one boundary the junction diverges from the germline segment, which might be a read error. V gene TRBV6-1 combines with J gene TRBJ2-1; maybe TRBD1 (6 bases). The CDR3 extends over 15 amino acids. CDR1 is MNHNS, CDR2 SASEGT, per germline. CDR3: CASIPGVGAPPEQSF. In DNA form, the CDR3 reads TGTGCCAGCATTCCAGGGGTAGGGGCCCCTCCTGAGCAGTCCTTC.

This clone was detected ten times or more. The genes are TRBV28 and TRBJ1-1; possible D gene TRBD1, 6 bases. There are 15 residues in the CDR3. V shed 5 bases and J shed 5 bases, with 18 bases lying between them. Germline values: CDR1 MDHEN, CDR2 SYDVKM. CDR3 nucleotide sequence: TGTGCCAGCAGTGGGAGGGGGTCAGCGAAAACTGAAGCTTTCTTT. It codes for CASSGRGSAKTEAFF.

Ten or more counts support this clone. The chain carries TRBV10-3 and TRBJ1-5, with 7 bases matching TRBD1. This CDR3 spans 15 amino acids. J gave up 4 bases and V 3 bases, and 6 bases lay outside the gene matches. The germline V gene encodes CDR1 ENHRY and CDR2 SYGVKD. CDR3: CAISDTGTANQPQHF. Written as DNA, the CDR3 is TGTGCCATCAGTGATACCGGGACAGCTAATCAGCCCCAGCATTTT.

This clone came up once. V and J are TRBV7-8 and TRBJ1-2; possible D gene TRBD1, 5 bases. Germline CDR1 reads SGHVS; CDR2 reads FQNEAQ. The CDR3 covers 14 residues. The V end was cut by 5 bases, the J end by 5 bases, with 15 bases between. CDR3 sequence: CASSPRVPGYGYTF. The CDR3 region has the DNA TGTGCCAGCAGCCCCAGGGTACCAGGGTATGGCTACACCTTC.

This clone was found many times. This chain joins TRBV7-2 and TRBJ2-2, with 8 bases that match TRBD2. Germline trimming cut 6 bases from V and 1 base from J; bases unmatched to any gene: 4. The length of the CDR3 is 15 residues. In germline, CDR1 is SGHTA, CDR2 FQGNSA. CDR3 in DNA: TGTGCCAGCAGAAGCGGGGGCCTGAACACCGGGGAGCTGTTTTTT. Its protein product is CASRSGGLNTGELFF.